This T cell receptor (beta chain) was observed in a study of shared clonotypes between healthy human individuals. Study-wide points: Clonotypes that were shared across a few donors made up roughly 5% of naive CD4 clonotypes. Collection of samples was limited to blood; tissue repertoires likely differ.

As regards this clone: Its specificity is unknown.

Clones were sequenced by immunoSEQ multiplex PCR, and TCRdb holds only the in-frame ones, with some missing. The sample lists approximately 620,000 clones; about 96% were seen once. The V end was cut by 3 bases, the J end by 6 bases, with 19 bases between. CDR3 length: 15 residues. CDR1 is GTSNPN, CDR2 SVGIG, per germline (reference sequence). Investigators divided CD4+ cells into CD45RA+ naive and CD45RA-negative memory subsets. The receptor's source is a woman aged 30 to 39 in good health. The sample was naive CD4+ T cells sorted from blood. As to subset: CD45RA+ positively selected. The chain links TRBV30 to TRBJ2-3; D not certain. CDR3 nucleotide sequence: TGTGCCTGGAGCGAAGAACCGCAGACGTCCGATACGCAGTATTTT. Protein: CAWSEEPQTSDTQYF.